This T cell receptor beta chain derives from a study of cytomegalovirus exposure and HLA in healthy donors. On the study more broadly: Of several hundred genotyped donors, approximately 84% clustered with self-reported Caucasian donors.

The PCR employed 60 Vbeta primers together with 13 Jbeta primers. Libraries were prepared by immunoSEQ multiplex PCR; TCRdb keeps only in-frame clonotypes and omits some of them. Among roughly 160,000 clones listed, around 83% were seen once. This CDR3 has 12 amino acids. Germline CDR1 SEHNR, CDR2 FQNEAQ (reference sequence). The ends were cut back, 10 bases at V and 3 bases at J, with 12 bases in the middle. As to this clone: Its specificity is not known.

Study observations and caveats: In an earlier analysis, in approximately 570 donors, most V segments appeared productive either ~87% or ~30% of the time.

While unrecorded immune exposures were likely, the donors were nominally healthy when sampled. The chain employs TRBV7-9 and TRBJ1-2, with a possible D match to TRBD1 (5 bases). The receptor was isolated from a man aged 25-45 years in good health and CMV-seropositive. Sequencing was performed on PBMCs. The CDR3 coding sequence is TGTGCCACCCAGGGCTCTGACTATGGCTACACCTTC. The encoded protein is CATQGSDYGYTF.